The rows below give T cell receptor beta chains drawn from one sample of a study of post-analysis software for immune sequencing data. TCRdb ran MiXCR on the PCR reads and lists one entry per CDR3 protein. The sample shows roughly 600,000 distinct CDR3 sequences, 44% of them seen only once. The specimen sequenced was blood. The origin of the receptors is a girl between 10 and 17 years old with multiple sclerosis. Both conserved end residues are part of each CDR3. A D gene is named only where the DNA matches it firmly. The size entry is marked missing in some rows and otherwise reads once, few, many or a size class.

CSARQSGMWNIQYF	TGCAGTGCTAGGCAGTCAGGGATGTGGAACATTCAGTACTTC	TRBJ2-4	TRBV20-1	-	once
CASSQVTSQGNGQFF	TGCGCCAGCAGCCAGGTTACAAGTCAAGGGAATGGGCAGTTCTTC	TRBJ2-1	TRBV4-1	-	-
CASSYGFGGGSTDTQYF	TGTGCCAGCAGCTATGGATTCGGGGGCGGTAGCACAGATACGCAGTATTTT	TRBJ2-3	TRBV7-9	-	-
CASSQDRGFSEQYF	TGCGCCAGCAGCCAGGACAGGGGGTTCAGCGAGCAGTACTTC	TRBJ2-7	TRBV5-1	TRBD1	-
CASSLAPAGTDTQYF	TGTGCCAGCAGCTTAGCCCCGGCCGGGACAGATACGCAGTATTTT	TRBJ2-3	TRBV7-2	-	few
CASSYVWNSPLHF	TGTGCCAGCAGTTACGTTTGGAATTCACCCCTCCACTTT	TRBJ1-6	TRBV6-2/TRBV6-3	-	few
CASSVGRLAADTQYF	TGTGCCAGCAGCGTGGGACGACTGGCGGCAGATACGCAGTATTTT	TRBJ2-3	TRBV11-3	-	-
CAISESGVYYEQYF	TGTGCCATCAGTGAGTCAGGGGTTTACTACGAGCAGTACTTC	TRBJ2-7	TRBV10-3	-	few
CAIDGEETYEQYF	TGTGCCATCGATGGGGAAGAAACCTACGAGCAGTACTTC	TRBJ2-7	TRBV10-3	-	-
CASSPPTRNTEAFF	TGTGCCAGCAGCCCCCCGACACGGAACACTGAAGCTTTCTTT	TRBJ1-1	TRBV3-1	-	few
CASSSSGGGNIQYF	TGTGCCAGCAGCTCAAGCGGAGGGGGGAACATTCAGTACTTC	TRBJ2-4	TRBV6-5	-	few